This T cell receptor (beta chain) was retrieved from a study of blood T cell repertoires in COVID-19. CDR1 is MNHEY, CDR2 SVGAGI, per germline. The CDR3 is 15 amino acids. The germline V and J ends were trimmed by 8 bases and 3 bases, with 19 bases remaining between them. Original processing methods: Amplification of reference gene primers was used by the study to estimate nucleated cell counts. Some clones are missing from TCRdb's copy, which holds only in-frame ones; the method was immunoSEQ multiplex PCR. V and J calls and clone size are copied from that table; D and trimming were computed from the DNA. The table shows roughly 260,000 clones, with 75% to 90% occurring only once. Those enrolled, adults aged roughly 18 to 90 years, came from around 24 US areas. Participant-given clinical history determined each cohort assignment.

This clonotype originated in a woman aged 25-40 years with acute COVID-19. The chain has TRBV6-5 and TRBJ1-2; possible D gene TRBD1, 6 bases. What was sequenced was PBMCs or T cells enriched from blood (not recorded which). The CDR3 region is CASANGGGLDYGYTF. CDR3 nucleotides: TGTGCCAGCGCCAATGGGGGGGGGCTGGACTATGGCTACACCTTC.